One T cell receptor (beta chain) is described in this entry. Its antigen is unknown. This specimen belongs to a study of cytomegalovirus exposure and HLA in healthy donors. Findings and limits, study-wide: For most TCR beta V segments, an earlier analysis put the productive rate at about 90% or about 30% of the time.

A multiplex PCR was run with 60 Vbeta primers and 13 Jbeta primers. TCRdb's copy holds only in-frame clones and misses some; the assay was immunoSEQ multiplex PCR. The sample shows approximately 100,000 clones, approximately 80% of them seen only once. Germline CDR1 is MNHNY and CDR2 is SVGAGI (reference sequence). V was pared by 6 bases and J by 2 bases, with 13 bases between. This CDR3 is built from 14 residues. This clonotype was obtained from a female donor in good health and CMV-seropositive. V usage is TRBV6-6 and J usage is TRBJ1-1; D perhaps matches TRBD1 (5 bases). What was sequenced was PBMCs. CDR3 protein: CASRSGGGNTEAFF. The CDR3 bases are TGTGCCAGCAGATCGGGGGGAGGCAACACTGAAGCTTTCTTT.